The clone carrying this TCR beta chain was found once. This specimen comes from a study of blood T cell repertoires in COVID-19. The CDR3 covers 15 residues. The germline CDR1 and CDR2 sequences are SGHAT and FQNNGV. Trimming pared 1 base from V and 3 bases from J, leaving 13 bases between. The protocol was immunoSEQ multiplex PCR, while the TCRdb copy is restricted to in-frame clones and leaves out a portion. The repertoire holds some 400,000 clones, with roughly 86% as singletons. The rearrangement uses TRBV11-2 and TRBJ2-7, with D tentatively TRBD1 (6 bases). Material: peripheral blood. The TCR was taken from a woman aged 60 to 75 with COVID-19, enrolled during active disease. CDR3 DNA sequence: TGTGCCAGCAGCTTAGGACAGGCGGTGGGCTACGAGCAGTACTTC. This sequence encodes CASSLGQAVGYEQYF. Full variable domain (remainder filled in from reference TRBV11-2 and TRBJ2-7): EAGVAQSPRYKIIEKRQSVAFWCNPISGHATLYWYQQILGQGPKLLIQFQNNGVVDDSQLPKDRFSAERLKGVDSTLKIQPAKLEDSAVYLCASSLGQAVGYEQYFGPGTRLTVT.